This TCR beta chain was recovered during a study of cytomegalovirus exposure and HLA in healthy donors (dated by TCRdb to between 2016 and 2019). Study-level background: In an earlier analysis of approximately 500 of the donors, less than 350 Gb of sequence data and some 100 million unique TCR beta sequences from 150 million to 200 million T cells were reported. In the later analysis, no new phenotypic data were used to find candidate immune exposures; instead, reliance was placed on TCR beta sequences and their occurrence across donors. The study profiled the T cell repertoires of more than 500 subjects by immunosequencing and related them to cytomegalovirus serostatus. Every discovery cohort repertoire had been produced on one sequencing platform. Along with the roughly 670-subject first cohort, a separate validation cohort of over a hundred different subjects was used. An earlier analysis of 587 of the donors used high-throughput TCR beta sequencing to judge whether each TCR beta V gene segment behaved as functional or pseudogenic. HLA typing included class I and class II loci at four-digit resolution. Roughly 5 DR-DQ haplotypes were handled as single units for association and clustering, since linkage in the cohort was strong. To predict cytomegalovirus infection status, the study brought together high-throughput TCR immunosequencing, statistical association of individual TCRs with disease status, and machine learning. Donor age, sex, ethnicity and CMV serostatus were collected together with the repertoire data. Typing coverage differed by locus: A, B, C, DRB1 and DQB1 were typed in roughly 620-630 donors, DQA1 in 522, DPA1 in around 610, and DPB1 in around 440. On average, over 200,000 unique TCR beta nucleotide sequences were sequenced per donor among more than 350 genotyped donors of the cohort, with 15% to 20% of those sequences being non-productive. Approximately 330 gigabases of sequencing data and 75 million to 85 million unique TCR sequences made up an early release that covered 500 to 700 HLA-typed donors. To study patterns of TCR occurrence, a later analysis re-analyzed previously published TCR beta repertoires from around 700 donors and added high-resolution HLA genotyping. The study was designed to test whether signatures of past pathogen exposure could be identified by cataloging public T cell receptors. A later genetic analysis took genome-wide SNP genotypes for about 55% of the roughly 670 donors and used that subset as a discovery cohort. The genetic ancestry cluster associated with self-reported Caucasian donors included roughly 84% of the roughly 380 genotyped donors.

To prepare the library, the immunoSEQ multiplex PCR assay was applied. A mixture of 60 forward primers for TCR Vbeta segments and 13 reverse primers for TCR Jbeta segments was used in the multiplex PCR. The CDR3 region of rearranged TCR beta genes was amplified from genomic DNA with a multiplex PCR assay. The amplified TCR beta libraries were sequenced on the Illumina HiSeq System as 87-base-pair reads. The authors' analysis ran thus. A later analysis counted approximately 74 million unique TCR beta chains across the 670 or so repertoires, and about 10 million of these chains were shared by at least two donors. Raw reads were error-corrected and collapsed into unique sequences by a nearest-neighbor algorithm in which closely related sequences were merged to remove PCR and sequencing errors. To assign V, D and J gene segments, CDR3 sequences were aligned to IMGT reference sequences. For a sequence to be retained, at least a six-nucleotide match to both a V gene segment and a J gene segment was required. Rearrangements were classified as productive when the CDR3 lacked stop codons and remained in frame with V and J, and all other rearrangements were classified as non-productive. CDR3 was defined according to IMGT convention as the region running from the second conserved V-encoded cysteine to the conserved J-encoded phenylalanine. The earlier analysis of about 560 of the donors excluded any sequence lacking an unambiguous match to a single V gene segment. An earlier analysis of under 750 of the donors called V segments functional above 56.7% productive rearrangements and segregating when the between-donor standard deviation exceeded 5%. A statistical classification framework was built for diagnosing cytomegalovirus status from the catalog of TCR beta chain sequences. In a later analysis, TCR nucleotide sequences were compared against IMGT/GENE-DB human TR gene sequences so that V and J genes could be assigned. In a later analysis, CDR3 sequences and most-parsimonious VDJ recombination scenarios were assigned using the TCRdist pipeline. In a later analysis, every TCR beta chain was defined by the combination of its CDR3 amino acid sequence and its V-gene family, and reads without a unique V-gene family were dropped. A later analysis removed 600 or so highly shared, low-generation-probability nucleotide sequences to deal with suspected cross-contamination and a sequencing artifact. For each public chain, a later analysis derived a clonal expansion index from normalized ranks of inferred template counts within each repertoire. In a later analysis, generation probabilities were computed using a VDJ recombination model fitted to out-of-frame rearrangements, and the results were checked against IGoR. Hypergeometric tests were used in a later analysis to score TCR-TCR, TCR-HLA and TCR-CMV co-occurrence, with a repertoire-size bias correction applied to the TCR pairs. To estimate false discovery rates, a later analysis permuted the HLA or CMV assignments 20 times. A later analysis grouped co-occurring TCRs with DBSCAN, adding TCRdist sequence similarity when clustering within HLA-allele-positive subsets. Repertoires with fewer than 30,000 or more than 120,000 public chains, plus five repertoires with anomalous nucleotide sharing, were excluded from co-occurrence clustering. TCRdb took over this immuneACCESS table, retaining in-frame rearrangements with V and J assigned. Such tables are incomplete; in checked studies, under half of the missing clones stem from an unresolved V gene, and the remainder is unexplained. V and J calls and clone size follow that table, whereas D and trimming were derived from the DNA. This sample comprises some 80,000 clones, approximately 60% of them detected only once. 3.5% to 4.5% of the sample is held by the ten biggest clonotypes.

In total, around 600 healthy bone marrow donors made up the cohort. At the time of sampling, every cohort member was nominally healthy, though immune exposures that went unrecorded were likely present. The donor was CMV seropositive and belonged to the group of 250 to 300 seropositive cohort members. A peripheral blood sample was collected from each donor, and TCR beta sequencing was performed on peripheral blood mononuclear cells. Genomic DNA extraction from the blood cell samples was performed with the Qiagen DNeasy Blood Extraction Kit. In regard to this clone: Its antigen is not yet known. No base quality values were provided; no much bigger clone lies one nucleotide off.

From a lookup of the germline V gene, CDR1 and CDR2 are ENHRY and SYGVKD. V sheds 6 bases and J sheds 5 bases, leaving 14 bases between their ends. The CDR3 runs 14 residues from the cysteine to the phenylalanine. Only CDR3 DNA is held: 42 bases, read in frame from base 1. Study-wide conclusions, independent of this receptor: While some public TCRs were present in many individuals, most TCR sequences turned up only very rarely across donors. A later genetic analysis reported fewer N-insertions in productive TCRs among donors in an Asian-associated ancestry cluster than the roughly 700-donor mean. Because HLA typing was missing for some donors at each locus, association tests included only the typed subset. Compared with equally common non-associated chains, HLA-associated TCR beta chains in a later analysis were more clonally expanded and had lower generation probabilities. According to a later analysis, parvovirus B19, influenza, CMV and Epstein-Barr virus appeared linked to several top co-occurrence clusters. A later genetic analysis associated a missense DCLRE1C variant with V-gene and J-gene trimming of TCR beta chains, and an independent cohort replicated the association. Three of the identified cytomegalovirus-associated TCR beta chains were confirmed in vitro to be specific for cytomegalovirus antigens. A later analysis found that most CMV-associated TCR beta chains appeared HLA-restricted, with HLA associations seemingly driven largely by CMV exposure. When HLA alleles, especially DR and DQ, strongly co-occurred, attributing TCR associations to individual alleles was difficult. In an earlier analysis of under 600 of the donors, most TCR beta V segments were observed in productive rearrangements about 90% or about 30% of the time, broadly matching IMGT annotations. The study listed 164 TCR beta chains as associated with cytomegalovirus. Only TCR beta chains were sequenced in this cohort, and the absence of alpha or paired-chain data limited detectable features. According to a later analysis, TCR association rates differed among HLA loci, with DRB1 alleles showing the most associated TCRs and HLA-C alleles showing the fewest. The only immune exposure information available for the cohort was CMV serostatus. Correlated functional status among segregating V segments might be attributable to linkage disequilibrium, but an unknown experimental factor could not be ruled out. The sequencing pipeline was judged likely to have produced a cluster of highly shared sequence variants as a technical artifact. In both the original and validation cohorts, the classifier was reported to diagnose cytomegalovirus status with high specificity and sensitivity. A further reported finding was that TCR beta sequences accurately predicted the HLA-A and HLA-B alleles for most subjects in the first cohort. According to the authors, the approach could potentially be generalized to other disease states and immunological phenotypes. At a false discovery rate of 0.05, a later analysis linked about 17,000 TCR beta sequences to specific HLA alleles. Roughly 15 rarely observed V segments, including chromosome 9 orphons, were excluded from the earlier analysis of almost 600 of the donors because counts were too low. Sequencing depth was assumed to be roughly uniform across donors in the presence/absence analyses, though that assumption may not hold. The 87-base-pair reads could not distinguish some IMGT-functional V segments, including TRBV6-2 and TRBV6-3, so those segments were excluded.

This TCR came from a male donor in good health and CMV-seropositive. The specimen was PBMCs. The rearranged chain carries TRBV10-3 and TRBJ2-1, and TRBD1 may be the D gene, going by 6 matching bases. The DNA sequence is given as TGTGCCATCAGGGGGGCGGACTCGAACAATGAGCAGTTCTTC. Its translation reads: CAIRGADSNNEQFF.